This T cell receptor (beta chain) was obtained from a study of shared clonotypes between healthy human individuals (TCRdb year 2020). With respect to the entire study: The cohort comprised a couple of women and three men aged 18 to 49 years. For each donor, three plates each were used for CD4 naive and CD4 memory, two plates were used for CD8 naive, and one plate was used for CD8 memory. The study deeply sequenced blood TCR repertoires of roughly five healthy adults to estimate repertoire size and the extent of clonotype sharing between individuals. To increase sequencing depth and limit assay-specific biases, different laboratories used diverse techniques to prepare libraries and sequence TCR repertoires. Leukapheresis yielded between about 0.94 and 8.9 billion PBMCs per donor.

Taken from the germline V gene, the CDR1 and CDR2 loops are KGHSH and LQKENI. V loses 4 bases of germline sequence and J loses 0 bases, and the interval between the two ends is 16 bases. The CDR3 numbers 17 residues from cysteine through phenylalanine. Only CDR3 DNA remains: 51 bases, in frame from the first base. Donors were healthy HIV-negative adults with no recently reported acute infections or vaccinations. Every donor was a Caucasian adult residing in Nashville, Tennessee, USA. Magnetic negative selection was used to enrich CD4+ T cells, after which naive cells were positively selected on CD45RA and the negative fraction became the memory subset. Blood was collected by leukapheresis, and PBMCs were isolated by Ficoll-Histopaque density gradient centrifugation and then cryopreserved in liquid nitrogen vapor phase. Purity and quantity of every magnetically sorted T cell population were checked by analytical flow cytometry. Each sorted fraction had its genomic DNA isolated and then quantified by UV absorbance on a Nanodrop 2000c.

TCR CDR3 regions were amplified from genomic DNA by multiplex PCR using the deep immunoSEQ assay. Extracted genomic DNA from each cell subset was spread evenly across all wells of several immunoSEQ 96-well plates, with each plate serving as a replicate. For sorted subsets, each replicate PCR was loaded with around 220 ng genomic DNA, equivalent to 30,000 to 35,000 T cell genomes. Purified libraries were measured with a Qubit 3.0 fluorometer, size-checked on a Bioanalyzer 2100, and measured again with the KAPA Library Quantification kit. Every immunoSEQ 96-well plate was sequenced on a separate single-read 150-cycle Illumina NextSeq 550 flow cell. The source study handled its data this way. The immunoSEQ output contained only junctional sequences without quality scores, so filtering could not match that applied to full-length reads. To assign V/J genes and CDR3, sequences were annotated using PyIR, a Python wrapper for IgBLAST v1.9, with IMGT germline references. Any read was removed if the V/J assignment was weak (E-value above 1e-6), the CDR3 was missing, or the read contained stop codons, out-of-frame junctions, or ambiguous translated residues. A V3J clonotype was defined by an identical inferred V gene, J gene, and CDR3 amino acid sequence. The percentage overlap between two repertoires was calculated by dividing the number of shared unique clonotypes by the size of the smaller repertoire. Richness of each repertoire was evaluated using RTK rarefaction, the Chao1 estimator, and Recon v2.1 estimates of unobserved clonotypes. For all TCRbeta clonotypes obtained by the gDNA method from a handful of donors, generation probabilities were computed with OLGA. TCRdb provides this immuneACCESS table in a form limited to in-frame rearrangements. Some clones are lacking; in checked studies, under half of them reflect an unresolved V gene, and why the rest are absent is not known. D and trimming were read from the DNA, whereas the V and J calls and clone size are those reported in that table. The sample table contains just over 2,000,000 clones; only one count was recorded for approximately 95% of them. 0.13% of the sample comes from the top ten.

On the study overall, not on this receptor specifically: Because the study included a small number of donors, the genetic and exposure-history diversity represented was limited. Incomplete sequencing was indicated by rarefaction of sorted-subset datasets, despite the large sequencing depth. Clonotypes shared by all four sorted-subset donors showed higher generation probabilities than non-shared clonotypes. Estimated clonotype richness was generally larger for naive than for memory subsets. Sampling was restricted to blood, and TCR repertoires in tissues likely differ from the TCR repertoires found in blood. Based on pairwise subsampling, the degree of clonotype sharing among donors was expected to be affected by sequencing depth. Across a handful of donors, approximately 5% of naive CD4, around 3.3% of naive CD8, approximately 2.5% of memory CD4, and roughly 0.4% of memory CD8 clonotypes were shared.

This clone was observed once. What antigen it recognizes has not been identified. No qualities accompany the bases; no much larger clone lies one base away. The source material was naive CD4+ T cells sorted from blood. The cell subset or site label for this specimen denotes: CD45RA+ positively selected. This sequence originates from a man between 18 and 29 years old in good health. The chain is made from TRBV18 and TRBJ1-3; the D gene lacks a confident call. The CDR3 reads CASSLSVRSASGNTIYF. At the DNA level, the sequence is TGTGCCAGCTCACTCTCGGTTCGCTCGGCCTCTGGAAACACCATATATTTT.